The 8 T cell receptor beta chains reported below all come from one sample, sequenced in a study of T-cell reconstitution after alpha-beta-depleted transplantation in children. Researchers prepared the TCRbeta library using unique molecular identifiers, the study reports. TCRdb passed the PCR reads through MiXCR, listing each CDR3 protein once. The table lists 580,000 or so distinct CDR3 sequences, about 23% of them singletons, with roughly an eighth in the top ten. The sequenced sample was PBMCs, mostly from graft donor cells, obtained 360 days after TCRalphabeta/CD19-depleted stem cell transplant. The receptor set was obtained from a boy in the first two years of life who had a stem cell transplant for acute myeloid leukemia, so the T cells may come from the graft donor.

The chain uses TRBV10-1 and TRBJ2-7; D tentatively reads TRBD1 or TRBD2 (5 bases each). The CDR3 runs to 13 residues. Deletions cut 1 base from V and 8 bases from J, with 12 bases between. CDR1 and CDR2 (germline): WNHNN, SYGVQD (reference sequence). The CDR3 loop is CASSEYRKGQQYV. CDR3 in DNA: TGCGCCAGCAGTGAGTACAGGAAGGGACAGCAGTACGTC.

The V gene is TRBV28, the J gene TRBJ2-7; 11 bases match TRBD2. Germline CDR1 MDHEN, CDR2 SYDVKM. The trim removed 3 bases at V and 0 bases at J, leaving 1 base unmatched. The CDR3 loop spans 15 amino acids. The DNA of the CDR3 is TGTGCCAGCAGTTTCGGGACTAGCGGCTCCTACGAGCAGTACGTC. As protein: CASSFGTSGSYEQYV.

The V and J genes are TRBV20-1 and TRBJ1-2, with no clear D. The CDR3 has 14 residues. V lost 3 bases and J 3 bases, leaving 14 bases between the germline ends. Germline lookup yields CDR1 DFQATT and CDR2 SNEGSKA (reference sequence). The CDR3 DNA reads TGCAGTGCTAGGAATAGCTCCCTATACTATGGCTACACCTTC. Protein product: CSARNSSLYYGYTF.

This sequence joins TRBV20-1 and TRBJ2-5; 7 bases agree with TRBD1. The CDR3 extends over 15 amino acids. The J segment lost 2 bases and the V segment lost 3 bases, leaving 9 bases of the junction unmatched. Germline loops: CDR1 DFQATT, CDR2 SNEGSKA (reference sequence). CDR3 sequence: CSASTYRGSQETQYF. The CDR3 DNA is TGCAGTGCTAGTACCTACAGGGGTAGTCAAGAGACCCAGTACTTC.

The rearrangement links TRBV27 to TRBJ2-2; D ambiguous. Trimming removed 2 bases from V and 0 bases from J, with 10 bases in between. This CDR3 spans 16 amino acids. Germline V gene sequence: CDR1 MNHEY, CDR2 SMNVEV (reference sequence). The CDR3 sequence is CASSLEEQANTGELFF. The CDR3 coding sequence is TGTGCCAGCAGTTTAGAGGAACAAGCGAACACCGGGGAGCTGTTTTTT.

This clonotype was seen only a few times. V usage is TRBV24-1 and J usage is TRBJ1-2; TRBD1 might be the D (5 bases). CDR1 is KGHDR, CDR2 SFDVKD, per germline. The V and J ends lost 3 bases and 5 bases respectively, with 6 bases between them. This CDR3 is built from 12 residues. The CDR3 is CATSDEGYGYTF. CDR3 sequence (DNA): TGTGCCACCAGTGATGAGGGGTATGGCTACACCTTC.

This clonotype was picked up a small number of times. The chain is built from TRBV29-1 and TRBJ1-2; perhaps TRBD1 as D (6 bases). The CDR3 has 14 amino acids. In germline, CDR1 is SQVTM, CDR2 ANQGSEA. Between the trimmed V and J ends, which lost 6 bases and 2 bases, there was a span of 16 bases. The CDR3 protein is CSVNQGNANYGYTF. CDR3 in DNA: TGCAGCGTGAACCAGGGGAACGCAAACTATGGCTACACCTTC.

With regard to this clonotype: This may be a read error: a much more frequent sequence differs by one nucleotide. The CDR3 here is CASSSSGDRDSYEQCV. In nucleotides, the CDR3 is TGCGCCAGCAGCTCCTCCGGGGACAGGGATAGCTACGAGCAGTGCGTC. V gene TRBV5-1 combines with J gene TRBJ2-7; 9 bases are shared with TRBD1. Germline CDR1 and CDR2: SGHRS and YFSETQ. CDR3 size: 16 residues.